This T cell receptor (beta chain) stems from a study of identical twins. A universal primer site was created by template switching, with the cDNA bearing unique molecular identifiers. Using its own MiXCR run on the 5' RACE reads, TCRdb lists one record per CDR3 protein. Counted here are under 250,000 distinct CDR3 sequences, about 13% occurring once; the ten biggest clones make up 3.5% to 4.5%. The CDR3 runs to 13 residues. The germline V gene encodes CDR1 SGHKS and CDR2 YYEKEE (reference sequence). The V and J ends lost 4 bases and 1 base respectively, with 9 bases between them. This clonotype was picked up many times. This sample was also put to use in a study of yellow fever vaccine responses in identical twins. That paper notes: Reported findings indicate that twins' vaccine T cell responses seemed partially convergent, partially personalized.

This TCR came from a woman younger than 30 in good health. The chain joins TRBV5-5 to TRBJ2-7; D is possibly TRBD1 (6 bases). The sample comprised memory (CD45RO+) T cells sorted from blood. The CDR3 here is CASSRTVSYEQYF. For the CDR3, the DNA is TGTGCCAGCAGCCGGACAGTGTCCTACGAGCAGTACTTC.